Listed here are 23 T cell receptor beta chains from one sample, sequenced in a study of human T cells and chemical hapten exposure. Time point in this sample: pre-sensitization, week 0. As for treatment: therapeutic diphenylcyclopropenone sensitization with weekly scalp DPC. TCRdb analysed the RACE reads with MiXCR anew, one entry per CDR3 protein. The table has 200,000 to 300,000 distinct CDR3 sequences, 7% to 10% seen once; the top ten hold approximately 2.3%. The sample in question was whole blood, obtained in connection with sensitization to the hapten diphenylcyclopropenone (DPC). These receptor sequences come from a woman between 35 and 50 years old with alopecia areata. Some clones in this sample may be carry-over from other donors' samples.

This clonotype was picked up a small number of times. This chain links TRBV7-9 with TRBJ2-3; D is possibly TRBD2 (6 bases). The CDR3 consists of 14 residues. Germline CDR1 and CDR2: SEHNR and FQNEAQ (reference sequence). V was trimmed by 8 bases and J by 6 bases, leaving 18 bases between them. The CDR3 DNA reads TGTGCCAGCTTGCGGGGCAGGGATACGGATACGCAGTATTTT. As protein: CASLRGRDTDTQYF. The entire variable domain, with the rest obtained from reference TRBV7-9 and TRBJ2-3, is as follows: DTGVSQNPRHKITKRGQNVTFRCDPISEHNRLYWYRQTLGQGPEFLTYFQNEAQLEKSRLLSDRFSAERPKGSFSTLEIQRTEQGDSAMYLCASLRGRDTDTQYFGPGTRLTVL.

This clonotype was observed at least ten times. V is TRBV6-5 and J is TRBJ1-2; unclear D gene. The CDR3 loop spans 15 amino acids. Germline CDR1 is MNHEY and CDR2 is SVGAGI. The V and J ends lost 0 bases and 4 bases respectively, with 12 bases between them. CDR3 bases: TGTGCCAGCAGTTACTCGATTCAGTCCTCCTATGGCTACACCTTC. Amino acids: CASSYSIQSSYGYTF.

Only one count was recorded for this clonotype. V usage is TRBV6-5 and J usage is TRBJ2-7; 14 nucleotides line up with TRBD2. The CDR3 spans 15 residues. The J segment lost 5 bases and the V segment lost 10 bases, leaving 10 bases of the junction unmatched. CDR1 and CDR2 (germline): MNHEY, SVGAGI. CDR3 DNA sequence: TGTGCCACCTCTAGCGGGACTAGCGGGAGTGACGAGCAGTACTTC. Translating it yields CATSSGTSGSDEQYF.

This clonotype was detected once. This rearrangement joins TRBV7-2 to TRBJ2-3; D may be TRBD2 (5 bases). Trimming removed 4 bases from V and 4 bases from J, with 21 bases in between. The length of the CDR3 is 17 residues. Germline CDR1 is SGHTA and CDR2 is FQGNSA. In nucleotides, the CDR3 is TGTGCCAGCAGCTATCTTAGAATACGGGGTGGCCCAGATACGCAGTATTTT. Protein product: CASSYLRIRGGPDTQYF. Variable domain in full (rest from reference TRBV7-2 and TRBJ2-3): GAGVSQSPSNKVTEKGKDVELRCDPISGHTALYWYRQSLGQGLEFLIYFQGNSAPDKSGLPSDRFSAERTGGSVSTLTIQRTQQEDSAVYLCASSYLRIRGGPDTQYFGPGTRLTVL.

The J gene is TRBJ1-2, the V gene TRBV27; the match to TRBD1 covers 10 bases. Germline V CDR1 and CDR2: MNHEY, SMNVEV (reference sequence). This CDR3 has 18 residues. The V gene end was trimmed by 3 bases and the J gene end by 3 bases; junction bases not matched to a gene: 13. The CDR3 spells CASSFLTPTGGFDYGYTF. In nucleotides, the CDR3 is TGTGCCAGCAGTTTCTTAACACCGACAGGGGGCTTTGACTATGGCTACACCTTC.

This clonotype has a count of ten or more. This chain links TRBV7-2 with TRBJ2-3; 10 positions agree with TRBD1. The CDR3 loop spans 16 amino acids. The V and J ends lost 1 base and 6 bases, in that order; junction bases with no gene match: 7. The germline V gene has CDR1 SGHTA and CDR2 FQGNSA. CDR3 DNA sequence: TGTGCCAGCAGCTTAGATGGGACAGGGGAATGGGATACGCAGTATTTT. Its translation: CASSLDGTGEWDTQYF.

The CDR3 sequence: CASSLDRAAIDEQFF. The CDR3, as DNA: TGCGCCAGCAGCTTAGACAGGGCCGCTATCGATGAGCAGTTCTTC. V gene TRBV5-1 combines with J gene TRBJ2-1; 7 bases fit TRBD1. The V segment lost 2 bases and the J segment 8 bases; nucleotides outside the gene matches: 10. This CDR3 region has 15 residues. Germline assignment: CDR1 SGHRS and CDR2 YFSETQ.

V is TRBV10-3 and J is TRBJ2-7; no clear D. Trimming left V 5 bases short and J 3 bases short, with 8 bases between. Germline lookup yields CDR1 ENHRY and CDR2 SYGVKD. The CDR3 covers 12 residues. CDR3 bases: TGTGCCATCAGTCAAACCAACTACGAGCAGTACTTC. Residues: CAISQTNYEQYF.

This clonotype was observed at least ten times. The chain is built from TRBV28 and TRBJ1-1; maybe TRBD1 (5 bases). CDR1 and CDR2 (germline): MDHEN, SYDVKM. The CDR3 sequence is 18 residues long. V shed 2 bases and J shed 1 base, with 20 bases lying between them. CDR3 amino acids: CASSLHQSQGRRNTEAFF. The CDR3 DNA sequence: TGTGCCAGCAGTTTACACCAGTCGCAGGGACGGCGGAACACTGAAGCTTTCTTT.

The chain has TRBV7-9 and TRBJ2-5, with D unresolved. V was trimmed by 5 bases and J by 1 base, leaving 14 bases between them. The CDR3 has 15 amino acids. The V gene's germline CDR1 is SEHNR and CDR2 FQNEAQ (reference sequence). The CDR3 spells CASSKKRGSQETQYF. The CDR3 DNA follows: TGTGCCAGCAGCAAAAAACGCGGAAGCCAAGAGACCCAGTACTTC.

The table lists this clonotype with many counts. Here the CDR3 reads CASSGRTGESEAFF. The CDR3 DNA reads as TGTGCCAGCAGCGGGAGGACAGGGGAGAGTGAAGCTTTCTTT. J is TRBJ1-1 and V is TRBV7-2; 9 bases agree with TRBD1. The CDR3 is 14 amino acids. The V segment lost 5 bases and the J segment 7 bases; nucleotides outside the gene matches: 8. Germline V lookup: CDR1 SGHTA, CDR2 FQGNSA. The variable domain in full, completed from reference TRBV7-2 and TRBJ1-1, reads GAGVSQSPSNKVTEKGKDVELRCDPISGHTALYWYRQSLGQGLEFLIYFQGNSAPDKSGLPSDRFSAERTGGSVSTLTIQRTQQEDSAVYLCASSGRTGESEAFFGQGTRLTVV.

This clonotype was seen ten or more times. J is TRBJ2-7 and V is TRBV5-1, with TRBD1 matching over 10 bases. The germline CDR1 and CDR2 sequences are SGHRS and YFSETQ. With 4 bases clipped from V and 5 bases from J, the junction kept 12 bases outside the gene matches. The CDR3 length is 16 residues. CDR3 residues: CASSGGAGTGADEQYF. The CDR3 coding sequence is TGCGCCAGCAGCGGAGGGGCCGGGACAGGGGCTGACGAGCAGTACTTC. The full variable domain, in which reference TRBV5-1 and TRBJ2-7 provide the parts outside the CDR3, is KAGVTQTPRYLIKTRGQQVTLSCSPISGHRSVSWYQQTPGQGLQFLFEYFSETQRNKGNFPGRFSGRQFSNSRSEMNVSTLELGDSALYLCASSGGAGTGADEQYFGPGTRLTVT.

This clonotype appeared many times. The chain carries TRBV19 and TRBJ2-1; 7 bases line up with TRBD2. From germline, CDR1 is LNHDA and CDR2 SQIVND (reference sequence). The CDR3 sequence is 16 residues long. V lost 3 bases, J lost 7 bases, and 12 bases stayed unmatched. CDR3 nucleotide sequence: TGTGCCAGTAGTATTGAATGGGGGAGGGAGATGAATGAGCAGTTCTTC. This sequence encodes CASSIEWGREMNEQFF.

The CDR3 nucleotides read TGCAGCGTCGGGCGGGGGAGCTCCTACAATGAGCAGTTCTTC. This translates into CSVGRGSSYNEQFF. The rearrangement uses TRBV29-1 and TRBJ2-1; TRBD2 matches at 7 bases. The CDR3 loop spans 14 amino acids. Looked up from germline, CDR1 is SQVTM and CDR2 is ANQGSEA. The V and J ends lost 6 bases and 0 bases, in that order; junction bases with no gene match: 5.

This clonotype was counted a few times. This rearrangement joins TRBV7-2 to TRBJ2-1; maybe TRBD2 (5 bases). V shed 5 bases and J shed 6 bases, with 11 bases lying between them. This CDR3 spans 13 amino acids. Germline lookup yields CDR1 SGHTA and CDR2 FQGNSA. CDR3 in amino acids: CASSPSGFNEQFF. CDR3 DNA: TGTGCCAGCAGCCCCAGCGGATTCAATGAGCAGTTCTTC.

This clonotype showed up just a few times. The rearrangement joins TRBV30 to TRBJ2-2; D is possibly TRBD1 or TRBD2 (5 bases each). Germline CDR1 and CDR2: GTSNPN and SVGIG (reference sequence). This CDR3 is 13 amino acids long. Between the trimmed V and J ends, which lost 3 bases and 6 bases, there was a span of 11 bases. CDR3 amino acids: CAWSAEGPGELFF. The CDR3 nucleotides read TGTGCCTGGAGCGCCGAGGGGCCCGGGGAGCTGTTTTTT. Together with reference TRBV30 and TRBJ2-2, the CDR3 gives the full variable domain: SQTIHQWPATLVQPVGSPLSLECTVEGTSNPNLYWYRQAAGRGLQLLFYSVGIGQISSEVPQNLSASRPQDRQFILSSKKLLLSDSGFYLCAWSAEGPGELFFGEGSRLTVL.

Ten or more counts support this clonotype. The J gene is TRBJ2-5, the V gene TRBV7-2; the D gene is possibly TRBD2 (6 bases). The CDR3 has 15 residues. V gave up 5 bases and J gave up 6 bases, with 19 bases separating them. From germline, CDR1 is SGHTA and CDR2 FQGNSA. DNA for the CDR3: TGTGCCAGCAGCCTCGGCTCGGGAGTGGGTCAGACCCAGTACTTC. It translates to CASSLGSGVGQTQYF.

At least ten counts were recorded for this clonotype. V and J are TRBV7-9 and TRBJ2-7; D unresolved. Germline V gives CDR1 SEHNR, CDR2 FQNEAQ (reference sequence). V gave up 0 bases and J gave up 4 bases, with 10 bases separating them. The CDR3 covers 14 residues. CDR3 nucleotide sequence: TGTGCCAGCAGCTTAGCGCTCGACGCATACGAGCAGTACTTC. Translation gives CASSLALDAYEQYF.

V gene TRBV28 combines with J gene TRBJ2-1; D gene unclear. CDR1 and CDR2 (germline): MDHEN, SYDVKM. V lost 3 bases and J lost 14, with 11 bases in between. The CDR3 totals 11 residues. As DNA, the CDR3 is TGTGCCAGCAGTTTGGGATCACCGAAGTTCTTC. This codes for CASSLGSPKFF.

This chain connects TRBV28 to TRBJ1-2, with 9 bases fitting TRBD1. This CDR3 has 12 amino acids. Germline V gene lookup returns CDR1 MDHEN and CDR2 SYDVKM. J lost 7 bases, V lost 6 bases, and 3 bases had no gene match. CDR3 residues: CASRGQGGGYTF. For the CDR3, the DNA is TGTGCCAGCAGGGGACAGGGTGGTGGCTACACCTTC.

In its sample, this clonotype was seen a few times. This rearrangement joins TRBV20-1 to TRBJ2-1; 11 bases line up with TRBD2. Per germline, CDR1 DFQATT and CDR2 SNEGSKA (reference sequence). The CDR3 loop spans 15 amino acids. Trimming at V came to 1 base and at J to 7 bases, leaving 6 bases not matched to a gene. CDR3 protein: CSARAASGRINEQFF. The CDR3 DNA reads TGCAGTGCTAGAGCAGCTAGCGGGAGGATTAATGAGCAGTTCTTC.

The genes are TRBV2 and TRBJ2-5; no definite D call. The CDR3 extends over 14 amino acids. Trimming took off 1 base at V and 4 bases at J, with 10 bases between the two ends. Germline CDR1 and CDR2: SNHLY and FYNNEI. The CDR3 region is CASSEGRIGETQYF. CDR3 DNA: TGTGCCAGCAGTGAAGGACGGATCGGAGAGACCCAGTACTTC.

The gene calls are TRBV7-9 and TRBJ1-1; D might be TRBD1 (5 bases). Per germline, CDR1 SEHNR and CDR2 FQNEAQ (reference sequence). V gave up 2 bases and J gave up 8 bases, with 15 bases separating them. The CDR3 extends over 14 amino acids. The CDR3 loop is CASSLLTGASEAFF. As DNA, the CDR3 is TGTGCCAGCAGCTTATTAACAGGCGCCTCCGAAGCTTTCTTT.